This T cell receptor (beta chain) came from a study of shared clonotypes between healthy human individuals. Study results and caveats: Several donors had around 5% of their naive CD4 clonotypes in common.

Germline V gene lookup returns CDR1 MNHEY and CDR2 SVGAGI. The CDR3 loop spans 14 amino acids. Trimming removed 0 bases from V and 8 bases from J, with 10 bases in between. As to this clone: The antigen is not known.

All the donors were Caucasian adults who lived in Nashville, Tennessee. In the CD4+ fraction, cells were divided into CD45RA+ naive and CD45RA-negative memory subsets. Profiled with immunoSEQ multiplex PCR; TCRdb holds only in-frame clones, not every one. The data contain fewer than 200,000 clones, approximately 60% of them singletons. The genes are TRBV6-5 and TRBJ1-4; D is undetermined. The sequence was obtained from a man aged 30-40 years in good health. The sample comprised memory CD4+ T cells sorted from blood. The subset was: CD45RA-negative fraction. In DNA form, the CDR3 reads TGTGCCAGCAGTTACTCGAGGTCGGGGGAAAAACTGTTTTTT. Amino acids: CASSYSRSGEKLFF.